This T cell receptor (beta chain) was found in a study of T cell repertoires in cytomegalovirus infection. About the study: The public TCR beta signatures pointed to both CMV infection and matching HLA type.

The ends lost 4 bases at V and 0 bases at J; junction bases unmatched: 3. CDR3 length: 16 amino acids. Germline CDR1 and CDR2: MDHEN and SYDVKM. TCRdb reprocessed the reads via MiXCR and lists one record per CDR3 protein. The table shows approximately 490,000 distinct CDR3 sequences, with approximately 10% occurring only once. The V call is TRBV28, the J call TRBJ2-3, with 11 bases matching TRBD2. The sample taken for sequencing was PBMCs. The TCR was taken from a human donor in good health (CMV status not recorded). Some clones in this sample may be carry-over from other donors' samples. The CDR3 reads CASSSWTSGSTDTQYF. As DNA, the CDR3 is TGTGCCAGCAGTTCCTGGACTAGCGGGAGCACAGATACGCAGTATTTT.